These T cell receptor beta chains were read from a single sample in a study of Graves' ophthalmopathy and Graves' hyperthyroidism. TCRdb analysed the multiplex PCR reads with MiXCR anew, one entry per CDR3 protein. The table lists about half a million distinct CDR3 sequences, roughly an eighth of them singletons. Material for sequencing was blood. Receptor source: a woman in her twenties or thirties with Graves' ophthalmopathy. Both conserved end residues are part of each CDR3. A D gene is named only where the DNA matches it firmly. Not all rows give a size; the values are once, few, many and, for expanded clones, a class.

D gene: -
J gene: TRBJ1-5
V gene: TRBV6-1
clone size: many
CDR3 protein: CASSEPSQPQHF
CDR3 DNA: TGTGCCAGCAGTGAGCCTAGTCAGCCCCAGCATTTT

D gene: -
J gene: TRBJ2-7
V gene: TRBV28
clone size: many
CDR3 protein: CASSRGGGTYEQYF
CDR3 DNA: TGTGCCAGCAGCCGCGGAGGGGGCACTTACGAGCAGTACTTC

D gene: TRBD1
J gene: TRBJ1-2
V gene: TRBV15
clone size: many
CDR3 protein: CATSRSRGRGGYGYTF
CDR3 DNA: TGTGCCACCAGCAGATCTCGCGGCAGGGGGGGTTATGGCTACACCTTC

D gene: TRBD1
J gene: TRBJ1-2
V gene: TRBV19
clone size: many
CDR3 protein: CASSPRQGVNYGYTF
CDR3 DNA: TGTGCCAGTAGTCCTCGACAGGGCGTTAACTATGGCTACACCTTC

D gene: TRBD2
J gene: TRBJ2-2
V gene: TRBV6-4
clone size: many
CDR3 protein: CASSDSAGGPGELFF
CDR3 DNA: TGTGCCAGCAGTGACTCAGCGGGGGGGCCCGGGGAGCTGTTTTTT

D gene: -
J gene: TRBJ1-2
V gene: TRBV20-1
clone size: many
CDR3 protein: CSARVTDTNGYTF
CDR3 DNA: TGCAGTGCTAGAGTCACCGACACGAATGGCTACACCTTC

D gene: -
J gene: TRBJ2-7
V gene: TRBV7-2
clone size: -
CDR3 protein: CASSLEGWAYEQYF
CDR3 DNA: TGTGCCAGCAGCTTAGAGGGTTGGGCCTACGAGCAGTACTTC

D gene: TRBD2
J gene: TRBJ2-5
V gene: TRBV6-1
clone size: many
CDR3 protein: CASRSSGGAKETQYF
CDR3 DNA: TGTGCCAGCAGGTCTAGCGGGGGGGCGAAAGAGACCCAGTACTTC

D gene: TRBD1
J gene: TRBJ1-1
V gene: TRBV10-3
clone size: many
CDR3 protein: CAIRQGGMNTEAFF
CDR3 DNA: TGTGCCATACGACAGGGAGGAATGAACACTGAAGCTTTCTTT

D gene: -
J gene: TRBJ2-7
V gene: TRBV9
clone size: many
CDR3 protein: CASSLAPDGTYEQYF
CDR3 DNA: TGTGCCAGCAGCCTAGCCCCGGACGGTACCTACGAGCAGTACTTC

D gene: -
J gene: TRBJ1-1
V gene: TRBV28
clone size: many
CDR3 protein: CAVGGTANTEAFF
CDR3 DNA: TGTGCTGTGGGGGGAACAGCGAACACTGAAGCTTTCTTT

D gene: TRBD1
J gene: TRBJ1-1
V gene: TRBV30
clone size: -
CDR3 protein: CAWSVGQGTTEAFF
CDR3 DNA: TGTGCCTGGAGTGTGGGACAGGGAACCACTGAAGCTTTCTTT

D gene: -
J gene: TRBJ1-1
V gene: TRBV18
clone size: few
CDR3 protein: CASSPQKNTEAFF
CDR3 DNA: TGTGCCAGCTCACCGCAGAAGAACACTGAAGCTTTCTTT

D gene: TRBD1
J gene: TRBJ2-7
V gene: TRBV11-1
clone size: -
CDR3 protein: CASSLTIGTGVPYEQYF
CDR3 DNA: TGTGCCAGCAGCTTAACGATCGGGACAGGGGTTCCCTACGAGCAGTACTTC

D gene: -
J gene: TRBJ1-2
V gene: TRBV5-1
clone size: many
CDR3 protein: CASSLGRGVGQWLRYGYTF
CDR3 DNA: TGCGCCAGCAGCTTGGGACGCGGGGTAGGACAGTGGCTCAGGTATGGCTACACCTTC

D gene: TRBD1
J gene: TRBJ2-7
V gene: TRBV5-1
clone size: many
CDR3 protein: CASRRTGDINYEQYF
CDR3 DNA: TGCGCCAGCAGGCGGACAGGGGATATCAACTACGAGCAGTACTTC

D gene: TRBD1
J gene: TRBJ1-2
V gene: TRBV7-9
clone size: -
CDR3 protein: CASSLAPGQIYGYTF
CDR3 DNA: TGTGCCAGCAGCTTAGCACCGGGACAGATCTATGGCTACACCTTC

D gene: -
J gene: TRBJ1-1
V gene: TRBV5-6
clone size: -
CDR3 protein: CASSWRTVNTEAFF
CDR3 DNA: TGTGCCAGCAGCTGGAGGACAGTGAACACTGAAGCTTTCTTT

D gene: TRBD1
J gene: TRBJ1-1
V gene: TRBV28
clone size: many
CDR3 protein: CASSFRTGLFTEAFF
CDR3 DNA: TGTGCCAGCAGTTTTCGGACAGGGCTTTTTACTGAAGCTTTCTTT

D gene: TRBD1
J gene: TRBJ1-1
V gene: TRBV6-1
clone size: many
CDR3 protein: CASSEHGTVNTEAFF
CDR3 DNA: TGTGCCAGCAGTGAACACGGGACAGTGAACACTGAAGCTTTCTTT

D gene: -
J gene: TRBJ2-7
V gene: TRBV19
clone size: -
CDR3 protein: CASSYTASYEQYF
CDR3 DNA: TGTGCCAGTAGTTACACCGCATCCTACGAGCAGTACTTC

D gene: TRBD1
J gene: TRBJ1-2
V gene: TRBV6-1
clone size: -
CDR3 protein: CASSRGQRSYGYTF
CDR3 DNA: TGTGCCAGCAGCCGGGGACAGCGATCATATGGCTACACCTTC

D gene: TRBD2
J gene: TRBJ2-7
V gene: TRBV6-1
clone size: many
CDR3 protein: CASSVVGGNYEQYF
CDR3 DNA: TGTGCCAGCAGCGTCGTCGGGGGGAATTACGAGCAGTACTTC

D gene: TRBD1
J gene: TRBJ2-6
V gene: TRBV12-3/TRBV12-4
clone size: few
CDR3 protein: CASSFGGQGTSGANVLTF
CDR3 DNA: TGTGCCAGCAGTTTTGGTGGACAGGGGACCTCTGGGGCCAACGTCCTGACTTTC

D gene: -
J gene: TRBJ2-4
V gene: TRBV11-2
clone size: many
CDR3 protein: CASSPIGPGTFLAKNIQYF
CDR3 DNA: TGTGCCAGCAGCCCAATAGGCCCCGGGACTTTTCTAGCCAAAAACATTCAGTACTTC

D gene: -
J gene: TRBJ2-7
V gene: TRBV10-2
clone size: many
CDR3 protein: CASALRFSGEQYF
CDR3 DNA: TGCGCCAGTGCGTTGAGATTCTCGGGCGAGCAGTACTTC

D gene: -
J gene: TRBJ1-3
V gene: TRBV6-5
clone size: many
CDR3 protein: CASTSGAGTIYF
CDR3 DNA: TGTGCCAGCACTTCCGGGGCAGGCACCATATATTTT

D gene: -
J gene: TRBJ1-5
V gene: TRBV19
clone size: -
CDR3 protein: CASSGWGNYQPQHF
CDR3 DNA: TGTGCCAGTAGTGGATGGGGGAATTACCAGCCCCAGCATTTT

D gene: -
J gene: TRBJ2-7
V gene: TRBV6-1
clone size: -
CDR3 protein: CASSPPGKSSYEQYF
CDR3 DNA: TGTGCCAGCAGTCCTCCAGGGAAGAGCTCCTACGAGCAGTACTTC

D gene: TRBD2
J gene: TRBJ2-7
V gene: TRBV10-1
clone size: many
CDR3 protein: CASSPGLAVLWEQYF
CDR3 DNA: TGCGCCAGCAGTCCGGGACTAGCGGTGCTATGGGAGCAGTACTTC

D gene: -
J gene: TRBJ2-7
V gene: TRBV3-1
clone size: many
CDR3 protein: CASRPTRNMGEQYF
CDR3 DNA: TGTGCCAGCAGGCCGACTAGGAATATGGGCGAGCAGTACTTC

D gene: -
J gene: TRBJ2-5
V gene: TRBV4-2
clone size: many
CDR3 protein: CASSEAGGETQYF
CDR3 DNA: TGTGCCAGCAGCGAGGCGGGCGGGGAGACCCAGTACTTC

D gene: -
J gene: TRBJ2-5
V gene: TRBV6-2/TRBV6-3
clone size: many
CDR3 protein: CASSWMASGTKRGGETQYF
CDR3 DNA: TGTGCCAGCAGTTGGATGGCTAGCGGTACCAAGAGAGGGGGGGAGACCCAGTACTTC

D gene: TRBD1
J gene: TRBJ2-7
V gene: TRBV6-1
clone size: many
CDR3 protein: CASRGLRQGAYEQYF
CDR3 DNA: TGTGCCAGCAGGGGGTTGCGACAGGGGGCTTACGAGCAGTACTTC

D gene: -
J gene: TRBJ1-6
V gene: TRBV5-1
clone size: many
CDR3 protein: CASSSGTLNSPLHF
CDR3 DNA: TGCGCCAGCAGCTCCGGGACACTTAATTCACCCCTCCACTTT

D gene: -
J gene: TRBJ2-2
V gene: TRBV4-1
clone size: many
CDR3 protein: CASSQGHNTGELFF
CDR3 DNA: TGCGCCAGCAGCCAAGGTCATAACACCGGGGAGCTGTTTTTT

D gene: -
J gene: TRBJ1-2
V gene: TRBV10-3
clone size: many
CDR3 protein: CAISETGSYGYTF
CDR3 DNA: TGTGCCATCAGTGAGACAGGGTCCTATGGCTACACCTTC

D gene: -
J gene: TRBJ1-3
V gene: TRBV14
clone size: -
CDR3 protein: CASSLTYSGNTIYF
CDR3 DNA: TGTGCCAGCAGCCTCACGTACTCTGGAAACACCATATATTTT

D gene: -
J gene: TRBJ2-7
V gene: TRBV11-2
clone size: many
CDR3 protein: CASSFWGFHEQYF
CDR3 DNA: TGTGCCAGCAGCTTTTGGGGTTTCCACGAGCAGTACTTC

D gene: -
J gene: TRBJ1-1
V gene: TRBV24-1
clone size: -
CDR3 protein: CATSGVRACTEAFF
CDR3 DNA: TGTGCCACCAGCGGGGTCAGGGCATGCACTGAAGCTTTCTTT

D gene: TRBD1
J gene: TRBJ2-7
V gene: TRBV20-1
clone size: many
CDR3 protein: CSASGTGEYYEQYF
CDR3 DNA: TGCAGTGCTAGCGGGACAGGGGAGTACTACGAGCAGTACTTC

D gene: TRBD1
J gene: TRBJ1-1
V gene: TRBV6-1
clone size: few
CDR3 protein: CASSHRTGVHTEAFF
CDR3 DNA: TGTGCCAGCAGTCATAGGACAGGGGTACACACTGAAGCTTTCTTT

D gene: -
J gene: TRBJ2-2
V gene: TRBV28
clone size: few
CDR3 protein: CASSLPPWPINTGELFF
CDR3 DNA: TGTGCCAGCAGTTTACCTCCGTGGCCGATAAACACCGGGGAGCTGTTTTTT

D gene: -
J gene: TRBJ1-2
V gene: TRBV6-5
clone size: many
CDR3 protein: CASSYGVGPSNYGYTF
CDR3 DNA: TGTGCCAGCAGTTACGGGGTAGGGCCGTCCAACTATGGCTACACCTTC

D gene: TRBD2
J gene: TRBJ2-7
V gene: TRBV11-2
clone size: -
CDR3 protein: CASSTHLGAGVEQYF
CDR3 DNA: TGTGCCAGCAGTACACACTTAGGGGCGGGAGTAGAGCAGTACTTC

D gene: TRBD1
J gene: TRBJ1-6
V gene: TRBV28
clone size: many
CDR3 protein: CASSQGAISPLHF
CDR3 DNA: TGTGCCAGCAGTCAGGGGGCAATTTCACCCCTCCACTTT

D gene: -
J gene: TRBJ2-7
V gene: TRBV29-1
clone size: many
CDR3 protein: CSVGQAYEQYF
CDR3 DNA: TGCAGCGTTGGTCAGGCCTACGAGCAGTACTTC

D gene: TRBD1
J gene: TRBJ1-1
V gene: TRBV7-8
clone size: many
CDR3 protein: CASSLVPTGGKTEAFF
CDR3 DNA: TGTGCCAGCAGCTTAGTCCCCACAGGGGGCAAAACTGAAGCTTTCTTT

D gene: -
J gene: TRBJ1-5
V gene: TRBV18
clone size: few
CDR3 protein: CASSFQEGNQPQHF
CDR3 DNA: TGTGCCAGCTCGTTTCAAGAAGGCAATCAGCCCCAGCATTTT

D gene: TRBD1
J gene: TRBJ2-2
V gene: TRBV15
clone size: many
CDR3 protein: CATSRETGAVTGELFF
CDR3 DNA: TGTGCCACCAGCCGTGAGACAGGGGCCGTCACCGGGGAGCTGTTTTTT